Shown below are 13 T cell receptor beta chains from a single sample sequenced in a study of kidney transplant recipient with SARS-CoV-2 infection (dated by TCRdb to the early 2020s). TCRdb records Illumina MiSeq as the sequencer. Using fastp at Q25 and MiXCR, TCRdb reprocessed the public reads and kept productive beta chains. Duplicate CDR3 protein sequences are folded into a single record with the most common DNA and genes. The sample data list under 300,000 distinct CDR3 sequences, and less than 35% of these were observed just once. The ten largest account for less than 8.5% of the sample. This sample's time point label indicates: pre-pandemic baseline sample and day 111 after first positive SARS-CoV-2 test. The sample in question was a blood sample, obtained at baseline and on day 111 from a kidney transplant recipient. Every receptor here comes from a male patient between 25 and 40 years old who had COVID-19 and was a kidney transplant recipient. Where a transplant has occurred, the graft donor may have supplied some of the T cells.

This clonotype showed up many times. The chain recombines TRBV9 with TRBJ2-2; D ambiguous. CDR3 size: 13 residues. With 3 bases removed from V and 0 bases from J, the gap between germline ends came to 3 bases. Per germline, CDR1 SGDLS and CDR2 YYNGEE. CDR3 loop: CASSATNTGELFF. The CDR3 coding sequence is TGTGCCAGCAGCGCGACGAACACCGGGGAGCTGTTTTTT.

The table lists this clonotype with a count of one. The chain uses TRBV5-4 and TRBJ1-2; D is undetermined. Trimming stripped 6 bases from V and 4 bases from J, with 22 bases between. There are 16 residues in the CDR3. Per germline, CDR1 SGHNT and CDR2 YYREEE (reference sequence). This chain's CDR3 is CASNKLVPGKTYGYTF. Here the CDR3 DNA reads TGTGCCAGCAATAAGCTCGTACCAGGAAAGACCTATGGCTACACCTTC.

This clonotype occurred many times. This chain connects TRBV6-2 or TRBV6-3 to TRBJ1-2; no clear D. V lost 5 bases to trimming and J lost 4 bases, with 23 bases between them. The CDR3 totals 17 residues. CDR1 and CDR2 (germline): MNHEY, SVGEGT. CDR3 loop: CASSRPTCIGKTYGYTF. CDR3 coding DNA: TGTGCCAGCAGTAGGCCAACCTGCATCGGAAAGACCTATGGCTACACCTTC.

This clonotype was recorded at least ten times. The V and J genes are TRBV29-1 and TRBJ2-1, with D tentatively TRBD1 (5 bases). CDR1 SQVTM and CDR2 ANQGSEA come from the germline V gene. This CDR3 region has 13 residues. Between the trimmed V and J ends, which lost 6 bases and 7 bases, there was a span of 16 bases. The CDR3 nucleotides read TGCAGCGTCGTCCAGAAGGGGTTAAATGAGCAGTTCTTC. Its translation: CSVVQKGLNEQFF.

This clonotype has a count of ten or more. The chain carries TRBV5-1 and TRBJ2-2; the D gene is possibly TRBD1 (5 bases). Germline CDR1 SGHRS, CDR2 YFSETQ. V lost 0 bases and J 4 bases, leaving 13 bases between the germline ends. The CDR3 covers 16 residues. CDR3 amino acids: CASSLVDMDPTGELFF. DNA of the CDR3: TGCGCCAGCAGCTTGGTGGACATGGACCCCACCGGGGAGCTGTTTTTT.

The sample holds many counts of this clonotype. The chain couples TRBV6-5 to TRBJ2-1; no clear D gene. Germline V gene sequence: CDR1 MNHEY, CDR2 SVGAGI. The V end lost 5 bases, the J end lost 5 bases, and 10 bases lay between the germline ends. This CDR3 contains 13 residues. CDR3 sequence (DNA): TGTGCCAGCAGTCCTAATTGGAACAATGAGCAGTTCTTC. Protein sequence: CASSPNWNNEQFF.

This clonotype was detected only a few times. The chain has TRBV7-9 and TRBJ2-3, with 7 bases identical to TRBD2. The CDR3 spans 15 residues. V was clipped by 1 base and J by 3 bases; unmatched bases: 4. Germline values: CDR1 SEHNR, CDR2 FQNEAQ (reference sequence). CDR3 nucleotides: TGTGCCAGCAGCTTAGTCGGGGAGGGAACAGATACGCAGTATTTT. Translated, it gives CASSLVGEGTDTQYF.

This clonotype was recorded a few times. Mismatch with germline at one junction end may stem from a read error. The V gene is TRBV20-1, the J gene TRBJ2-3; D is unresolved. Near its end, the DNA agrees better with TRBJ2-5, so the J call may be wrong. Germline V gene lookup returns CDR1 DFQATT and CDR2 SNEGSKA (reference sequence). The CDR3 runs to 10 residues. CDR3 coding DNA: TGCAGTGCTACCGGAGAGGCCCAGTACTTC. Its protein is CSATGEAQYF.

With respect to this clonotype: A much bigger clone sits one base away, suggesting this may be a read error. The V call is TRBV4-1, the J call TRBJ1-4, with 8 bases matching TRBD1. CDR3 length: 16 residues. From germline, CDR1 is MGHRA and CDR2 YSYEKL. For the CDR3, the DNA is TGCGCCAGCAGCCAAGGGACAGGGCGGAATAATGAAAAACTGCTTTTT. Translated, it gives CASSQGTGRNNEKLLF.

This clonotype has at least ten counts. The chain is built from TRBV21-1 and TRBJ1-4; whether TRBD1, the table's D call, matches the DNA was not checked. TRBV21-1 is described as a pseudogene. The CDR3 loop spans 15 amino acids. The DNA for the CDR3 is TGTGCCAGCAGCGCCCAGGGTTTGTCGAATGAAAAACTGTTTTTT. Protein product: CASSAQGLSNEKLFF.

As to this clonotype: A read error may explain this, as a much larger clone is one base away. Written as DNA, the CDR3 is TGTGCCACCAGCGAGACAAGCAGGGGCTCCTACGAGCAGTACTTC. Protein product: CATSETSRGSYEQYF. The gene calls are TRBV15 and TRBJ2-7; D is perhaps TRBD1 (6 bases). Trimming took 5 bases from V and 0 from J, leaving 14 bases between them. Germline V lookup: CDR1 LNHNV, CDR2 YYDKDF (reference sequence). This CDR3 is 15 amino acids long.

Remarks on this clonotype: One end of the junction does not line up with germline, which may come from a read error. J is TRBJ1-3 and V is TRBV5-1; possible D gene TRBD1, 6 bases. Germline CDR1 SGHRS, CDR2 YFSETQ. CDR3 length equals 15 residues. CDR3 residues: CASSLTGISGSTIYF. The CDR3, as DNA: TGCGCCAGCAGCCTGACAGGTATCTCTGGAAGCACCATATATTTT.

In its sample, this clonotype was seen many times. The chain joins TRBV23-1 to TRBJ1-2; D is ambiguous. TRBV23-1 belongs to the ORF category, with a function that is uncertain. The CDR3 runs to 17 residues. The V gene lost 5 bases and the J gene lost 4 bases, with 23 bases spanning the gap. The CDR3 DNA reads as TGCGCCAGCAGTAATGTCGAGCTACGCAGAAAGACCTATGGCTACACCTTC. It codes for CASSNVELRRKTYGYTF.